The TCR beta chain described here comes from a study of T-cell memory formation after mild COVID-19. The overall study: There were largely donor-specific TCR clusters. General observations from the study: The SARS-CoV-2 specificity of second-wave clones reaching peak at day 37 remained unverified. Clones contracting over day 15 to 85 were CD4/CD8 balanced, with later expanders leaning CD4+. Contracting CD4+ clones sat mainly in CM and EM; CD8+ in EMRA.

Using its own MiXCR run on the 5' RACE reads, TCRdb lists one record per CDR3 protein. The table records over 45,000 distinct CDR3 sequences, 9.3% of them present only once. This clonotype has at least ten counts. Antigen: not known. The V gene's germline CDR1 is MNHEY and CDR2 SVGAGI. V lost 6 bases and J lost 0, with 12 bases in between. The length of the CDR3 is 14 residues. The sequencing sample was made of PBMCs or a T cell subset sorted from them (not recorded which). The chain carries TRBV6-5 and TRBJ2-7, with no clear D. This sequence was found in an adult woman who had mild COVID-19 (a few samples of this study predate the infection). Cell type and time point are not known. The CDR3 is CASRTMYSSYEQYF. CDR3 nucleotide sequence: TGTGCCAGCAGAACCATGTACAGCTCCTACGAGCAGTACTTC.